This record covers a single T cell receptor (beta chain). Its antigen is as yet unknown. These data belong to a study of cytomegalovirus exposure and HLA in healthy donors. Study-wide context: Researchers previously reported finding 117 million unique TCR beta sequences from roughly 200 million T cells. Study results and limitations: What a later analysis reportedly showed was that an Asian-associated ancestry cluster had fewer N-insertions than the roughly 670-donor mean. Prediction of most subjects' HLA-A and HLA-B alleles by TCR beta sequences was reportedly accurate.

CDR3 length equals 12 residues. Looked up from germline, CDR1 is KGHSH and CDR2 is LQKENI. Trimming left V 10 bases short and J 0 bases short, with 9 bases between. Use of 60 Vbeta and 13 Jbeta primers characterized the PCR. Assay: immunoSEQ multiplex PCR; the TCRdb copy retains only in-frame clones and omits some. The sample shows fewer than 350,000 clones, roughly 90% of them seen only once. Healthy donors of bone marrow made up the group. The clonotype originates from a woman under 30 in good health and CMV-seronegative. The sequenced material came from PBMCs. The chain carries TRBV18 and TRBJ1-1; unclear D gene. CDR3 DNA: TGTGCCACAGTACCCATGAACACTGAAGCTTTCTTT. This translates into CATVPMNTEAFF.